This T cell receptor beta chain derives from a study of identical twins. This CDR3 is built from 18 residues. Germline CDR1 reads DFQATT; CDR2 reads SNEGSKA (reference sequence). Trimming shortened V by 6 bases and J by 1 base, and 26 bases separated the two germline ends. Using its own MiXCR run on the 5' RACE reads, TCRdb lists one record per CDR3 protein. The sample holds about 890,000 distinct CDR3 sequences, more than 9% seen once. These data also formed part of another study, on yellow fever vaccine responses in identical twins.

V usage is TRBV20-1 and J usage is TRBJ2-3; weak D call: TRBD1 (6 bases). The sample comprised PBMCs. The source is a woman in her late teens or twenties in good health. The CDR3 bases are TGCAGTGCGGCCAGGTATGGGGACATCTCAATTCGCACAGATACGCAGTATTTT. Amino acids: CSAARYGDISIRTDTQYF.